The 8 T cell receptor beta chains given below trace back to one sample, sequenced in a study of Ad26.COV2.S vaccination and SARS-CoV-2 variants. Stated treatment: around 19 received Ad26.COV2.S at low or high dose, single or two shots; 5 received placebo; per-sample allocation not given. It was on day 63 after the first vaccine or placebo injection that samples were taken. Data came from immunoSEQ multiplex PCR; TCRdb stores just in-frame clones and leaves some out. The sample yields 360,000 or so clones, about nine tenths seen once. Material: peripheral blood, obtained in a trial of Ad26.COV2.S vaccine versus placebo. The origin of the receptors is a person between 18 and 65 years old who received the Ad26.COV2.S COVID-19 vaccine or a placebo.

The chain combines TRBV7-2 with TRBJ2-3, with TRBD1 identical over 8 bases. CDR3 size: 15 residues. The V gene end was trimmed by 5 bases and the J gene end by 3 bases; junction bases not matched to a gene: 7. The V gene's germline CDR1 is SGHTA and CDR2 FQGNSA. The CDR3 region has the DNA TGTGCCAGCAGCCCCCGGACAGGGCGGACAGATACGCAGTATTTT. Its translation: CASSPRTGRTDTQYF.

This clone was counted once. The rearrangement joins TRBV28 to TRBJ1-6; TRBD1 matches at 8 bases. The germline V gene has CDR1 MDHEN and CDR2 SYDVKM. The CDR3 has 15 residues. Germline trimming cut 3 bases from V and 9 bases from J; bases unmatched to any gene: 7. CDR3 DNA: TGTGCCAGCAGTTTTCAGGGGGCTTTTGGTTCACCCCTCCACTTT. It is translated as CASSFQGAFGSPLHF.

The CDR3 loop is CAWSQGTGDTQYF. CDR3 coding DNA: TGTGCCTGGAGTCAGGGGACGGGAGATACGCAGTATTTT. The chain links TRBV30 to TRBJ2-3; tentative D call: TRBD1 (6 bases). The V end was cut by 2 bases, the J end by 5 bases, with 11 bases between. The CDR3 extends over 13 amino acids. Germline CDR1 GTSNPN, CDR2 SVGIG (reference sequence).

This sequence joins TRBV19 and TRBJ1-5, with TRBD1 as a possible D gene (5 bases). CDR1 is LNHDA, CDR2 SQIVND, per germline (reference sequence). Trimming took off 6 bases at V and 1 base at J, with 13 bases between the two ends. CDR3 length: 15 amino acids. CDR3 loop: CASRPGPGSNQPQHF. CDR3 coding DNA: TGTGCCAGTAGGCCGGGACCGGGGAGCAATCAGCCCCAGCATTTT.

The chain is built from TRBV7-9 and TRBJ2-3, with a tentative D call TRBD2 (6 bases). Trimming stripped 5 bases from V and 2 bases from J, with 20 bases between. The V gene's germline CDR1 is SEHNR and CDR2 FQNEAQ (reference sequence). This CDR3 spans 17 amino acids. CDR3: CASSPRSLARHTDTQYF. CDR3 bases: TGTGCCAGCAGCCCAAGGTCTCTAGCGAGACACACAGATACGCAGTATTTT.

The chain links TRBV3-1 (or the pseudogene TRBV3-2) to TRBJ1-6, with D perhaps TRBD1 (5 bases). The V gene's germline CDR1 is LGHDT and CDR2 YNNKEL (reference sequence). The CDR3 consists of 14 residues. Trimming left V 4 bases short and J 10 bases short, with 14 bases between. DNA for the CDR3: TGTGCCAGCAGCCTGAAGGGGAGGGGATCACCCCTCCACTTT. As protein: CASSLKGRGSPLHF.

Notes on this clone: The sample holds other DNA sequences that translate to the same CDR3. The genes are TRBV28 and TRBJ2-2, with no clear D. This CDR3 region has 12 residues. CDR1 and CDR2 from the germline V gene are MDHEN and SYDVKM. The ends were cut back, 5 bases at V and 6 bases at J, with 7 bases in the middle. The CDR3 coding sequence is TGTGCCAGCAGTCCTAGGGCCGGGGAGCTGTTTTTT. Its protein is CASSPRAGELFF.

The chain recombines TRBV5-4 with TRBJ1-2; D not resolved. The V and J ends lost 4 bases and 4 bases respectively, with 14 bases between them. The CDR3 is 14 residues long. Germline-derived CDR1 and CDR2 are SGHNT and YYREEE (reference sequence). The CDR3 DNA reads as TGTGCCAGCAGCACCGCCTCAAGCGGCTATGGCTACACCTTC. It encodes CASSTASSGYGYTF.